Each of the 24 T cell receptor beta chains below was sequenced from the same sample in a study of blood T cell repertoires in COVID-19. Generated by immunoSEQ multiplex PCR, the TCRdb table keeps only in-frame clones and is missing some. Of 50,000 or so clones in the sample, over 75% were seen once. Sequenced: peripheral blood. These receptors were taken from a human donor with active COVID-19. The donor label of this sample is uncertain.

The chain has TRBV18 and TRBJ2-5; 8 bases map to TRBD1. The CDR3 runs to 16 residues. Germline CDR1 and CDR2: KGHSH and LQKENI. V shed 1 base, J shed 1 base, and the junction held 5 bases outside the gene matches. The CDR3 DNA is TGTGCCAGCTCACCACAAGGGACAGGAAGCCAAGAGACCCAGTACTTC. Its protein product is CASSPQGTGSQETQYF.

The rearrangement uses TRBV10-2 and TRBJ2-5, with a weak D call TRBD2 (5 bases). The CDR3 covers 16 residues. Trimming removed 0 bases at V and 1 base at J, with 12 bases between. Per the germline V gene, CDR1 is WSHSY and CDR2 is SAAADI. CDR3 sequence (DNA): TGCGCCAGCAGTGAGTCGAGTGGGAGAGGCCAAGAGACCCAGTACTTC. As protein: CASSESSGRGQETQYF.

This chain uses TRBV5-1 with TRBJ1-3; 7 bases match TRBD1. The J segment lost 2 bases and the V segment lost 4 bases, leaving 6 bases of the junction unmatched. The germline V gene encodes CDR1 SGHRS and CDR2 YFSETQ. This CDR3 has 15 residues. This chain's CDR3 is CASSLTGYPGNTIYF. In nucleotides, the CDR3 is TGCGCCAGCAGCCTGACAGGGTACCCTGGAAACACCATATATTTT.

The chain couples TRBV27 to TRBJ2-3; 9 bases map to TRBD2. With 6 bases clipped from V and 4 bases from J, the junction kept 11 bases outside the gene matches. The germline gives CDR1 MNHEY, CDR2 SMNVEV (reference sequence). The CDR3 loop spans 16 amino acids. The CDR3 protein is CASSPRGAGGPDTQYF. The CDR3 DNA reads TGTGCCAGCAGCCCCCGGGGGGCGGGGGGGCCAGATACGCAGTATTTT.

The V gene is TRBV4-1, the J gene TRBJ1-5; D remains unclear. Trimming shortened V by 0 bases and J by 6 bases, and 12 bases separated the two germline ends. This CDR3 is built from 15 residues. The germline V gene has CDR1 MGHRA and CDR2 YSYEKL. This CDR3 reads CASSQERGLVQPQHF. DNA for the CDR3: TGCGCCAGCAGCCAAGAAAGAGGGCTCGTTCAGCCCCAGCATTTT.

This clone appeared once. This chain links TRBV3-1 (or the pseudogene TRBV3-2) with TRBJ2-3; D call uncertain. CDR3 length: 14 residues. The germline V gene encodes CDR1 LGHDT and CDR2 YNNKEL (reference sequence). V dropped 1 base and J dropped 6 bases, with 11 bases sitting between them. CDR3 protein: CASSQGRSPDTQYF. The CDR3 nucleotides are TGTGCCAGCAGCCAAGGGAGATCACCCGATACGCAGTATTTT.

The gene calls are TRBV6-2 or TRBV6-3 and TRBJ2-7; tentative D call: TRBD1 (6 bases). The V and J ends lost 6 bases and 4 bases respectively, with 16 bases between them. Germline CDR1 reads MNHEY; CDR2 reads SVGEGT. CDR3 length equals 14 residues. In DNA form, the CDR3 reads TGTGCCAGCAGCCCCGCGACAGGACAATACGAGCAGTACGTC. Protein: CASSPATGQYEQYV.

This clone has a single count. The chain uses TRBV2 and TRBJ2-7, with 10 bases identical to TRBD1. The J segment lost 2 bases and the V segment lost 5 bases, leaving 3 bases of the junction unmatched. The CDR3 extends over 14 amino acids. Germline V gene lookup returns CDR1 SNHLY and CDR2 FYNNEI. The CDR3 DNA reads as TGTGCCAGCAGTTCGGGACAGGGGACCTACGAGCAGTACTTC. Protein: CASSSGQGTYEQYF.

The chain has TRBV5-6 and TRBJ2-3, with D maybe TRBD2 (5 bases). CDR3 length equals 17 residues. Trimming shortened V by 0 bases and J by 3 bases, and 17 bases separated the two germline ends. Germline CDR1 reads SGHDT; CDR2 reads YYEEEE. CDR3 sequence reads: CASSLELLGGQTDTQYF. Here the CDR3 DNA reads TGTGCCAGCAGCTTGGAATTACTAGGTGGTCAGACAGATACGCAGTATTTT.

The chain employs TRBV29-1 and TRBJ2-7; D is possibly TRBD1 (6 bases). With 3 bases removed from V and 3 bases from J, the gap between germline ends came to 15 bases. CDR3 length: 14 amino acids. The germline V gene encodes CDR1 SQVTM and CDR2 ANQGSEA. The CDR3 loop reads CSVDYRESGYEQYV. The CDR3 DNA reads TGCAGCGTTGATTACAGGGAGTCGGGCTACGAGCAGTACGTC.

The chain carries TRBV28 and TRBJ1-2, with D hard to call. CDR1 and CDR2 (germline): MDHEN, SYDVKM. V was cut by 2 bases and J by 3 bases, with 7 bases left in between. This CDR3 is 13 amino acids long. The DNA for the CDR3 is TGTGCCAGCAGTTTACTGGGCCACTATGGCTACACCTTC. Its translation: CASSLLGHYGYTF.

V gene TRBV6-5 combines with J gene TRBJ2-1, with D hard to call. This CDR3 has 14 amino acids. Germline V gives CDR1 MNHEY, CDR2 SVGAGI. Trimming took off 4 bases at V and 3 bases at J, with 10 bases between the two ends. DNA of the CDR3: TGTGCCAGCAGTTGGGCATTTCGCTACAATGAGCAGTTCTTC. Translating gives CASSWAFRYNEQFF.

This clone was seen just once. The chain employs TRBV19 and TRBJ2-7; 9 bases agree with TRBD1. Germline CDR1 reads LNHDA; CDR2 reads SQIVND (reference sequence). Trimming removed 4 bases from V and 5 bases from J; junction bases left unmatched: 6. There are 14 residues in the CDR3. The DNA of the CDR3 is TGTGCCAGTAGTAGTGGGACAGGGAGGAACGAGCAGTACGTC. Translated, it gives CASSSGTGRNEQYV.

The V gene is TRBV11-2, the J gene TRBJ2-3; 13 nucleotides align to TRBD2. The trim removed 6 bases at V and 6 bases at J, leaving 9 bases unmatched. Germline-derived CDR1 and CDR2 are SGHAT and FQNNGV. The CDR3 is 16 residues long. CDR3 DNA sequence: TGTGCCAGCAGGAGGACTAGCGGGGGTCCCGGGGATACGCAGTATTTT. This gives the protein CASRRTSGGPGDTQYF.

This chain connects TRBV4-1 to TRBJ2-5; 7 bases map to TRBD1. Germline values: CDR1 MGHRA, CDR2 YSYEKL. This CDR3 has 16 amino acids. J was trimmed by 1 base and V by 1 base; bases with no gene match: 6. CDR3 DNA: TGCGCCAGCAGCCAAGCAACAGGGGAGCCCCAAGAGACCCAGTACTTC. Encoded protein: CASSQATGEPQETQYF.

The CDR3 nucleotides read TGCGCCAGCAGTACGGGAACCCCCAGGAGCACAGATACGCAGTATTTT. This translates into CASSTGTPRSTDTQYF. The chain is built from TRBV5-1 and TRBJ2-3; a weak D match, TRBD2 (5 bases). The V end was cut by 5 bases, the J end by 0 bases, with 16 bases between. The length of the CDR3 is 16 residues. CDR1 and CDR2 (germline): SGHRS, YFSETQ.

The DNA of the CDR3 is TGCGCCAGCAGCCAAGAGGACGGGGGAGGTTCGGAGACCCAGTACTTC. Encoded protein: CASSQEDGGGSETQYF. This chain links TRBV4-1 with TRBJ2-5; D is perhaps TRBD2 (6 bases). Germline CDR1 and CDR2: MGHRA and YSYEKL. V lost 0 bases and J 5 bases, leaving 16 bases between the germline ends. The CDR3 loop spans 16 amino acids.

The V and J genes are TRBV7-3 and TRBJ2-2; 8 bases match TRBD1. V was pared by 2 bases and J by 7 bases, with 6 bases of the junction left unmatched. CDR3 length equals 15 residues. CDR1 SGHTA and CDR2 FQGTGA come from the germline V gene. The CDR3 nucleotides are TGTGCCAGCAGCTTAGCTGGACAGGGTGTCGGGGAGCTGTTTTTT. Its translation is CASSLAGQGVGELFF.

The rearrangement uses TRBV7-8 and TRBJ2-1; 8 nucleotides align to TRBD2. Germline lookup yields CDR1 SGHVS and CDR2 FQNEAQ. CDR3 length: 16 residues. Trimming removed 3 bases from V and 6 bases from J; junction bases left unmatched: 10. The CDR3 coding sequence is TGTGCCAGCAGCTTCCCTCCGGGACTAGGGCGCAATGAGCAGTTCTTC. This sequence encodes CASSFPPGLGRNEQFF. The full variable domain, in which reference TRBV7-8 and TRBJ2-1 provide the parts outside the CDR3, is GAGVSQSPRYKVAKRGQDVALRCDPISGHVSLFWYQQALGQGPEFLTYFQNEAQLDKSGLPSDRFFAERPEGSVSTLKIQRTQQEDSAVYLCASSFPPGLGRNEQFFGPGTRLTVL.

CDR3: CASSLTGENYGYTF. CDR3 sequence (DNA): TGCGCCAGCAGCTTAACAGGGGAAAACTATGGCTACACCTTC. The V call is TRBV5-1, the J call TRBJ1-2; TRBD1 matches at 7 bases. Per germline, CDR1 SGHRS and CDR2 YFSETQ. The CDR3 contains 14 residues. Trimming at V came to 2 bases and at J to 2 bases, leaving 3 bases not matched to a gene.

V gene TRBV6-5 combines with J gene TRBJ1-2; D might be TRBD1 (6 bases). CDR1 and CDR2 (germline): MNHEY, SVGAGI. There are 14 residues in the CDR3. The V end was cut by 0 bases, the J end by 5 bases, with 10 bases between. The CDR3 loop is CASSYSGQGYGYTF. CDR3 bases: TGTGCCAGCAGTTACTCGGGCCAGGGGTATGGCTACACCTTC.

The chain combines TRBV7-9 with TRBJ1-6; D unclear. V was cut by 2 bases and J by 8 bases, with 4 bases left in between. Germline V lookup: CDR1 SEHNR, CDR2 FQNEAQ (reference sequence). The CDR3 totals 12 residues. This CDR3 reads CASSLRDSPLHF. The CDR3 DNA reads as TGTGCCAGCAGCTTACGGGATTCACCCCTCCACTTT.

The gene calls are TRBV19 and TRBJ1-5, with D unresolved. This CDR3 is built from 13 residues. CDR1 is LNHDA, CDR2 SQIVND, per germline (reference sequence). Deletions cut 3 bases from V and 5 bases from J, with 8 bases between. Here the CDR3 reads CASSMVLDQPQHF. The CDR3, as DNA: TGTGCCAGTAGTATGGTGTTAGATCAGCCCCAGCATTTT.

V is TRBV3-1 (or the pseudogene TRBV3-2) and J is TRBJ1-5; tentatively, D is TRBD1 (5 bases). The CDR3 has 15 residues. Germline CDR1 LGHDT, CDR2 YNNKEL (reference sequence). V was shortened by 0 bases and J by 6 bases, with 12 bases between the two germline ends. Here the CDR3 reads CASSQDVGVVQPQHF. The CDR3 region has the DNA TGTGCCAGCAGCCAAGATGTAGGGGTGGTTCAGCCCCAGCATTTT.